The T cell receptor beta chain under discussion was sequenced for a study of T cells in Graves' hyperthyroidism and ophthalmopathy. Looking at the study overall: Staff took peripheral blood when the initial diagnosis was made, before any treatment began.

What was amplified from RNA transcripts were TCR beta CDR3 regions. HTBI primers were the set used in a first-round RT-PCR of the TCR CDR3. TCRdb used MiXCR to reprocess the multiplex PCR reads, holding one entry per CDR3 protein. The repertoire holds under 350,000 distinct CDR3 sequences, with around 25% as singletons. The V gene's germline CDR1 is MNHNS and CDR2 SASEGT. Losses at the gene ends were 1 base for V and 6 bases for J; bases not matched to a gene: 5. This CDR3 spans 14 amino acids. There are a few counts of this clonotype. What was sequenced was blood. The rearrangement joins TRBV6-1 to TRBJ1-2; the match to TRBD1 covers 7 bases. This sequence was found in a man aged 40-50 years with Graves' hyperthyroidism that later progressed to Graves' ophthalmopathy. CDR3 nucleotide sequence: TGTGCCAGCAGTGAAGGAGGGGGCTGGGATGGCTACACCTTC. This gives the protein CASSEGGGWDGYTF.